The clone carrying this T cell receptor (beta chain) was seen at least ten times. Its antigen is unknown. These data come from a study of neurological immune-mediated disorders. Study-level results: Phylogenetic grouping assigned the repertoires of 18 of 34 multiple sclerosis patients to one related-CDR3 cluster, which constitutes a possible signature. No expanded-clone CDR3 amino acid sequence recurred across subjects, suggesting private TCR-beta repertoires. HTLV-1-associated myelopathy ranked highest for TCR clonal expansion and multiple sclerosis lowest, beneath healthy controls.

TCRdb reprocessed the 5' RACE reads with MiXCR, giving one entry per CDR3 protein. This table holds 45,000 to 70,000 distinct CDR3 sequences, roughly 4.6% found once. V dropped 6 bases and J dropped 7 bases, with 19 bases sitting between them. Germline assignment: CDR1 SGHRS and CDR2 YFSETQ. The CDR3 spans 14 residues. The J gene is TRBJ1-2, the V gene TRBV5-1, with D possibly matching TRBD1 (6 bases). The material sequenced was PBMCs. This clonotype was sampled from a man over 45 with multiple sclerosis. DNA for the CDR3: TGCGCCAGCAACACAGCGGGACAACGAGGTGGCTACACCTTC. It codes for CASNTAGQRGGYTF.